This T cell receptor (beta chain) was captured in a study of blood T cell repertoires in COVID-19. The CDR3 is made up of 14 amino acids. V was pared by 5 bases and J by 6 bases, with 5 bases of the junction left unmatched. Germline V gene lookup returns CDR1 SEHNR and CDR2 FQNEAQ (reference sequence). The method was immunoSEQ multiplex PCR; TCRdb's version includes in-frame clones alone and lacks a portion of them. The sample records around 99,000 clones, over 75% being singletons. The sample was peripheral blood. The sequence was collected from a man in his forties or fifties with acute or convalescent COVID-19. The J gene is TRBJ2-1, the V gene TRBV7-9; 9 bases map to TRBD2. DNA for the CDR3: TGTGCCAGCAGCCCGGGACTAGCATTCAATGAGCAGTTCTTC. Protein sequence: CASSPGLAFNEQFF.